Sequencing of this T cell receptor (beta chain) was carried out in a study of shared clonotypes between healthy human individuals. For the study at large: A couple of women and a few men aged 18 to 49 made up the donors. Study observations and caveats: Represented diversity, genetic and exposure-history alike, was limited by few donors. Exclusively blood specimens were collected; tissue repertoires likely differ.

A deep-level run was used for the assay. The repertoire was sequenced with immunoSEQ multiplex PCR; TCRdb's copy has only in-frame clones and lacks some. The data show fewer than 600,000 clones, with about 74% seen just once and approximately 12% held by the top ten. Concerning this clone itself: The antigen remains unidentified.

The specimen was PBMCs. This TCR came from a woman between 40 and 55 years old in good health. Some clones in this sample may be carry-over from other donors' samples.

The CDR3 spells CASSGTRDRGYEQYF. The CDR3 nucleotides are TGTGCCAGCAGCGGGACCAGGGACAGGGGCTACGAGCAGTACTTC. The V and J genes are TRBV6-1 and TRBJ2-7; 10 bases map to TRBD1. The CDR3 runs to 15 residues. CDR1 is MNHNS, CDR2 SASEGT, per germline. V lost 6 bases and J lost 3; bases outside the gene matches: 8.